Shown below are 6 T cell receptor beta chains from a single sample sequenced in a study of blood T cell repertoires in COVID-19. Some clones are missing from TCRdb's copy, which holds only in-frame ones; the method was immunoSEQ multiplex PCR. Counted here are some 74,000 clones, approximately 78% occurring once; the ten biggest clones make up about 4.8%. The specimen sequenced was peripheral blood. These receptors all stem from a woman of 80 years or more with active or convalescent COVID-19.

This chain joins TRBV5-6 and TRBJ1-2; D unclear. The CDR3 is 14 residues long. The ends were cut back, 4 bases at V and 1 base at J, with 11 bases in the middle. The germline gives CDR1 SGHDT, CDR2 YYEEEE. CDR3 nucleotides: TGTGCCAGCAGCCGCCCCAACATTAACTATGGCTACACCTTC. It codes for CASSRPNINYGYTF. Combining the CDR3 with reference TRBV5-6 and TRBJ1-2 gives the whole variable domain DAGVTQSPTHLIKTRGQQVTLRCSPKSGHDTVSWYQQALGQGPQFIFQYYEEEERQRGNFPDRFSGHQFPNYSSELNVNALLLGDSALYLCASSRPNINYGYTFGSGTRLTVV.

V is TRBV5-1 and J is TRBJ2-1; TRBD2 aligns across 8 bases. The length of the CDR3 is 15 residues. The V and J ends lost 1 base and 0 bases, in that order; junction bases with no gene match: 0. Germline V gives CDR1 SGHRS, CDR2 YFSETQ. The CDR3 reads CASSLSGSSYNEQFF. The DNA of the CDR3 is TGCGCCAGCAGCTTGAGCGGGAGCTCCTACAATGAGCAGTTCTTC.

J is TRBJ2-1 and V is TRBV28, with 8 positions matching TRBD1. The CDR3 consists of 15 residues. Germline CDR1 and CDR2: MDHEN and SYDVKM. V was clipped by 1 base and J by 7 bases; unmatched bases: 6. DNA for the CDR3: TGTGCCAGCAGTTTATCCCGGACAGGGTCAAATGAGCAGTTCTTC. It yields the protein CASSLSRTGSNEQFF.

This clone has only one observation. The V and J genes are TRBV2 and TRBJ2-5, with 7 bases fitting TRBD1. Per the germline V gene, CDR1 is SNHLY and CDR2 is FYNNEI. Trimming took 6 bases from V and 5 from J; bases not matched to a gene: 9. The CDR3 runs 14 residues. Written as DNA, the CDR3 is TGTGCCAGCAGAGATGACAGGGTAGGGGAGACCCAGTACTTC. Amino acid sequence: CASRDDRVGETQYF.

This clone has only a few counts. V and J are TRBV19 and TRBJ2-7, with D possibly TRBD1 on 5 matching bases. Germline V gene lookup returns CDR1 LNHDA and CDR2 SQIVND (reference sequence). The CDR3 loop spans 15 amino acids. Trimming took off 0 bases at V and 2 bases at J, with 11 bases between the two ends. This chain's CDR3 is CASSIDTGRTYEQYF. CDR3 bases: TGTGCCAGTAGTATAGATACAGGAAGGACCTACGAGCAGTACTTC.

This clone occurred a few times. The rearrangement links TRBV7-9 to TRBJ1-2; possible D gene TRBD1, 6 bases. The CDR3 consists of 15 residues. Per germline, CDR1 SEHNR and CDR2 FQNEAQ (reference sequence). Trimming removed 9 bases from V and 8 bases from J, with 25 bases in between. CDR3 coding DNA: TGTGCCAGAGACCCTCGGACAGTCTCCGCTGGGGGCTACACCTTC. Amino acids: CARDPRTVSAGGYTF.